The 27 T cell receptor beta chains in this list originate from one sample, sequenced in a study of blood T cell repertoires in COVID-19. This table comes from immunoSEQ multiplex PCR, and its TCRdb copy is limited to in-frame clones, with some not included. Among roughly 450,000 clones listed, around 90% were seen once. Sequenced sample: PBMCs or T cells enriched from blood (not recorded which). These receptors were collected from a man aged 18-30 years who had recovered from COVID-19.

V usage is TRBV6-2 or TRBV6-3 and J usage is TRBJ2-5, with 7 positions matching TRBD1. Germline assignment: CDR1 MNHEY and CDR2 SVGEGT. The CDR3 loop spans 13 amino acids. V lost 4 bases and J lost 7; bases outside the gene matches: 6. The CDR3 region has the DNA TGTGCCAGCAGTTTAACAGGGGAGTTGACCCAGTACTTC. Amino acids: CASSLTGELTQYF.

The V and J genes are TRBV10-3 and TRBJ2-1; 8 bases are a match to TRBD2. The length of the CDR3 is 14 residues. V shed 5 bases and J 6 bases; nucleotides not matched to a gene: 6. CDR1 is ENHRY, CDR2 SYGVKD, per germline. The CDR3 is CAISQPGLVNEQFF. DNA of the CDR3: TGTGCCATCAGTCAACCGGGACTAGTCAATGAGCAGTTCTTC.

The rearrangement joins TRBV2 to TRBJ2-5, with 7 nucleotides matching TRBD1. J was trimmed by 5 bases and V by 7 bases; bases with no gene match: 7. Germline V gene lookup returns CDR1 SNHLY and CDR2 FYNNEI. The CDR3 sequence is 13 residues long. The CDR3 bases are TGTGCCAGCACTTGGGACAGCATCGAGACCCAGTACTTC. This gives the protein CASTWDSIETQYF.

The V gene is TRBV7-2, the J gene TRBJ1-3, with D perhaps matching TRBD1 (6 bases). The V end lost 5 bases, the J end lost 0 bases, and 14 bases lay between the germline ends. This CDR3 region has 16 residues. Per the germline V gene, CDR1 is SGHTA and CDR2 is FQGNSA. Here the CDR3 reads CASSPGGASSGNTIYF. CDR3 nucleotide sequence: TGTGCCAGCAGCCCCGGGGGGGCAAGCTCTGGAAACACCATATATTTT.

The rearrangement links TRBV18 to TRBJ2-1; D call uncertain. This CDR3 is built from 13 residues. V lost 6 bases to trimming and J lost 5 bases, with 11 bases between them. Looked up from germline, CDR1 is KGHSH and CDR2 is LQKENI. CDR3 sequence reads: CASSHNVNNEQFF. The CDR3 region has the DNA TGTGCCAGCTCCCACAACGTGAACAATGAGCAGTTCTTC.

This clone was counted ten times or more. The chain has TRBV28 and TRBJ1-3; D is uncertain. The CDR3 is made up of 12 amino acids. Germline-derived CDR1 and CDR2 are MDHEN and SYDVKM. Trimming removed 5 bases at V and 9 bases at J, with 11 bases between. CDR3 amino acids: CASSTSEVTIYF. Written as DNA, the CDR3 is TGTGCCAGCAGTACGTCCGAGGTCACCATATATTTT.

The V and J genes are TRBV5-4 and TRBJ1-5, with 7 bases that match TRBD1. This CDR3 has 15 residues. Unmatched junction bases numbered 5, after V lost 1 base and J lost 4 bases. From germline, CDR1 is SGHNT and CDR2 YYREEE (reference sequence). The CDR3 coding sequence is TGTGCCAGCAGCTTGATGGGACAGCAGAATCAGCCCCAGCATTTT. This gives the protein CASSLMGQQNQPQHF. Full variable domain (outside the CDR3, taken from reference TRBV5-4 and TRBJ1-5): ETGVTQSPTHLIKTRGQQVTLRCSSQSGHNTVSWYQQALGQGPQFIFQYYREEENGRGNFPPRFSGLQFPNYSSELNVNALELDDSALYLCASSLMGQQNQPQHFGDGTRLSIL.

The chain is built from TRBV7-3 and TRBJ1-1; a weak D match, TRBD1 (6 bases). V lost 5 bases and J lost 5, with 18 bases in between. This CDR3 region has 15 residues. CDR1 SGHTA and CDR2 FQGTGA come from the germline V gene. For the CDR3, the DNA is TGTGCCAGCAGCCCGGACCCAGGGGCAGGGACTGAAGCTTTCTTT. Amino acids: CASSPDPGAGTEAFF. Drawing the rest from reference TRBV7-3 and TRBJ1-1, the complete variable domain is GAGVSQTPSNKVTEKGKYVELRCDPISGHTALYWYRQSLGQGPEFLIYFQGTGAADDSGLPNDRFFAVRPEGSVSTLKIQRTERGDSAVYLCASSPDPGAGTEAFFGQGTRLTVV.

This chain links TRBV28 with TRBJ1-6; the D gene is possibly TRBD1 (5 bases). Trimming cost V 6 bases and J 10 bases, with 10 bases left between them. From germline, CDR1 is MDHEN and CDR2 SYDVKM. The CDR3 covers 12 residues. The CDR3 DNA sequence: TGTGCCAGCAGCTCAGGGATCTCACCCCTCCACTTT. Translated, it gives CASSSGISPLHF.

CDR3 sequence (DNA): TGTGCCAGCTCACCACGGAAGGAGCAACGGAACACTGAAGCTTTCTTT. Translation gives CASSPRKEQRNTEAFF. This chain joins TRBV18 and TRBJ1-1; D uncertain. The V and J ends lost 1 base and 1 base respectively, with 13 bases between them. CDR3 size: 16 residues. Germline loops: CDR1 KGHSH, CDR2 LQKENI.

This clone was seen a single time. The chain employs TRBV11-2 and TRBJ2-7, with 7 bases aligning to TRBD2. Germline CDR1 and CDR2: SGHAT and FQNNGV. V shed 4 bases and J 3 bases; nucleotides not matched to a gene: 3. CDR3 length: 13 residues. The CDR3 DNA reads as TGTGCCAGCAGCTCGAGCGGGGACTACGAGCAGTACTTC. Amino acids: CASSSSGDYEQYF.

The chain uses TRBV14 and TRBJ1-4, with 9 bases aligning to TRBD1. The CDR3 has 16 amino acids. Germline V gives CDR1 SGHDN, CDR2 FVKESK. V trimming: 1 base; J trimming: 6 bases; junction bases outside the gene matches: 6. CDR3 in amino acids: CASSQVTGQGYEKLFF. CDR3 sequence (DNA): TGTGCCAGCAGCCAAGTAACGGGACAGGGATATGAAAAACTGTTTTTT.

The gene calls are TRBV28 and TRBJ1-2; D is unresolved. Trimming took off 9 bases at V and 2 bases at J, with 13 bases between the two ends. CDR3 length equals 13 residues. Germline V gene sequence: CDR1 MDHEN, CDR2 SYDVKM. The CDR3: CASFVSRNYGYTF. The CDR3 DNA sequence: TGTGCCAGTTTCGTTTCACGGAACTATGGCTACACCTTC.

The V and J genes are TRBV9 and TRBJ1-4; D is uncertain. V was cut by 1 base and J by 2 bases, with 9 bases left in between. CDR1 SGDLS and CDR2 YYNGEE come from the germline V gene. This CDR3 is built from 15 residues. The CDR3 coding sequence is TGTGCCAGCAGCGTAAGGGCGGGTACTAATGAAAAACTGTTTTTT. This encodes CASSVRAGTNEKLFF.

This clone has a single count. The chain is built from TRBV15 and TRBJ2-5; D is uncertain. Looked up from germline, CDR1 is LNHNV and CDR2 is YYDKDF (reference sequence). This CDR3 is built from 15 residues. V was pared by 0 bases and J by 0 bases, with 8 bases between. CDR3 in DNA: TGTGCCACCAGCAGAGATGGGCAGAACCAAGAGACCCAGTACTTC. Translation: CATSRDGQNQETQYF.

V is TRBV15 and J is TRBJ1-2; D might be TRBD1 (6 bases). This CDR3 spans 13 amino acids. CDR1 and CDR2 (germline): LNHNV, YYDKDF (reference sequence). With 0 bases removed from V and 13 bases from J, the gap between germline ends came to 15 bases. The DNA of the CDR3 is TGTGCCACCAGCAGAGATCGAGGCCAGACAGGCACCTTC. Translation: CATSRDRGQTGTF.

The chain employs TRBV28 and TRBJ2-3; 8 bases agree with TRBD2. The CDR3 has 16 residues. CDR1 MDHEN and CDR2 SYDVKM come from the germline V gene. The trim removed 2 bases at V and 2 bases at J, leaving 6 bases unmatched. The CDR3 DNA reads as TGTGCCAGCAGTTTAGGGGCTAGCGGGCTCACAGATACGCAGTATTTT. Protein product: CASSLGASGLTDTQYF.

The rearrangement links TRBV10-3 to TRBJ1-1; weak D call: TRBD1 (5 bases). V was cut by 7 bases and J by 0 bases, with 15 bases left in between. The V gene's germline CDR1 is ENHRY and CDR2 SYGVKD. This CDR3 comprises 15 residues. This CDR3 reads CAITRTPTLNTEAFF. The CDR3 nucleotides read TGTGCCATCACTCGGACACCTACTTTGAACACTGAAGCTTTCTTT.

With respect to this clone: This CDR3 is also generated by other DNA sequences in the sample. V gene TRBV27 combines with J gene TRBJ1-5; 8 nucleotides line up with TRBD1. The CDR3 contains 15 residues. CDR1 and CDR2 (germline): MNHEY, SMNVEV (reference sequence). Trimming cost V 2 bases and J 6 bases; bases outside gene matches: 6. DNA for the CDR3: TGTGCCAGCAGTTTAGAAGGACAGGGCAGTCAGCCCCAGCATTTT. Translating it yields CASSLEGQGSQPQHF.

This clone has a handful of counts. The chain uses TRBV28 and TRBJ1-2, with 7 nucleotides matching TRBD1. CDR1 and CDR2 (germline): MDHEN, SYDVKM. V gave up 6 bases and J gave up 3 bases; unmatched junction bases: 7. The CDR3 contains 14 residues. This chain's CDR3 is CASRGDRGYYGYTF. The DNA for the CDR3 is TGTGCCAGCAGGGGGGACAGAGGATACTATGGCTACACCTTC.

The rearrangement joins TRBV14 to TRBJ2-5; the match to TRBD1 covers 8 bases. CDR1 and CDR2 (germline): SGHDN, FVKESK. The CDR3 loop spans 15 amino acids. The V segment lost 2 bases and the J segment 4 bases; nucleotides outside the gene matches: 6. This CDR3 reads CASSQRTGNRETQYF. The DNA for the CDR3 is TGTGCCAGCAGCCAAAGGACAGGGAATAGAGAGACCCAGTACTTC.

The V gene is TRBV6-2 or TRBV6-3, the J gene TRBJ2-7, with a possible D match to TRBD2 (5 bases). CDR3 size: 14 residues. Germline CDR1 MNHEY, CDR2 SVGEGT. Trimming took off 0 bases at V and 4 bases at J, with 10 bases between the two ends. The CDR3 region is CASSYSSGRYEQYF. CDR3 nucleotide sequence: TGTGCCAGCAGTTACTCGAGTGGGAGATACGAGCAGTACTTC.

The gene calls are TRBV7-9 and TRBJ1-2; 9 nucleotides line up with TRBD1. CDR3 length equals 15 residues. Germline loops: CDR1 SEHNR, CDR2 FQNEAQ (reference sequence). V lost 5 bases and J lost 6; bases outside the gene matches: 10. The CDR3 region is CASSNWDRANHGYTF. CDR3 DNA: TGTGCCAGCAGCAACTGGGACAGGGCTAATCATGGCTACACCTTC.

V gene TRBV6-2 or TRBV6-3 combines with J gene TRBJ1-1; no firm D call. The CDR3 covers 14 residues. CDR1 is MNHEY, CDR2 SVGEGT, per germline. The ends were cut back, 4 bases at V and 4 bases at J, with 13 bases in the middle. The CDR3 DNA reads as TGTGCCAGCAGTTTAAGCCCCGCCCGCACTGAAGCTTTCTTT. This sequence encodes CASSLSPARTEAFF.

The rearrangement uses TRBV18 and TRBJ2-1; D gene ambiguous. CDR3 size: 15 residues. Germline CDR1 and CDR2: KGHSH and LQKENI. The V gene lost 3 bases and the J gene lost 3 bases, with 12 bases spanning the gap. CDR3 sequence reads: CASSPELTVYNEQFF. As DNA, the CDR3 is TGTGCCAGCTCACCCGAGCTCACCGTCTACAATGAGCAGTTCTTC.

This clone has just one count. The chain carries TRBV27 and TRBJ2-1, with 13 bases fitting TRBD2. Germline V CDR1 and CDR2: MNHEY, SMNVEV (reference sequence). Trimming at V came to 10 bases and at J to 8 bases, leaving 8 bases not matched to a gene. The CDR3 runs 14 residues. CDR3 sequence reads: CATGLAGEVHEQFF. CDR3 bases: TGTGCCACCGGACTAGCGGGAGAGGTACATGAGCAGTTCTTC.

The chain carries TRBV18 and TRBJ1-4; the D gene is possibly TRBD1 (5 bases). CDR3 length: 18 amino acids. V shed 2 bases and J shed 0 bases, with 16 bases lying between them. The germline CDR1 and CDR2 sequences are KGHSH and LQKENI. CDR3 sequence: CASSPNMLTDSTNEKLFF. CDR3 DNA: TGTGCCAGCTCACCAAATATGCTGACAGACTCAACTAATGAAAAACTGTTTTTT.